This T cell receptor (beta chain) was captured by sequencing in a study of cytomegalovirus exposure and HLA in healthy donors. The study ran its PCR with 60 Vbeta and 13 Jbeta primers. Sequenced by immunoSEQ multiplex PCR; TCRdb stores in-frame clones only, minus some. Its listing shows about 130,000 clones. Germline lookup yields CDR1 SGDLS and CDR2 YYNGEE. Trimming stripped 0 bases from V and 2 bases from J, with 17 bases between. CDR3 size: 17 residues. The chain couples TRBV9 to TRBJ1-2, with a weak D call TRBD1 (5 bases). This clonotype was sampled from a man aged 35-49 years in good health and CMV-seronegative. The sequencing input was PBMCs. Here the CDR3 DNA reads TGTGCCAGCAGCGTAGGTCCGCAGGGAAATTTCAACTATGGCTACACCTTC. Translation: CASSVGPQGNFNYGYTF.